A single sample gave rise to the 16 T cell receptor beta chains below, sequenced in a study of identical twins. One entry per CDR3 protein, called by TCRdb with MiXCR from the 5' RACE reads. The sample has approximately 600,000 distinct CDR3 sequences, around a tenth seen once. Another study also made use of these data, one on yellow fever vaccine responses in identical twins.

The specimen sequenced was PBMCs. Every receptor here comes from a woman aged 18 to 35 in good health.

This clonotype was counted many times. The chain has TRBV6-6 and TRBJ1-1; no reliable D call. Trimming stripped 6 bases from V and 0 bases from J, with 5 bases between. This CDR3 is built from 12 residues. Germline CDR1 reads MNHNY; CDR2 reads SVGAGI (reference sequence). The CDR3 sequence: CASRRLNTEAFF. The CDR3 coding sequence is TGTGCCAGCAGGCGGCTGAACACTGAAGCTTTCTTT.

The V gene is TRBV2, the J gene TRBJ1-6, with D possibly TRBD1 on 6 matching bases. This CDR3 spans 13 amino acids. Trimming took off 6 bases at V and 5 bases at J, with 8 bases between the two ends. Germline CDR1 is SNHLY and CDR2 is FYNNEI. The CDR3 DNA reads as TGTGCCAGCAGAGGGGACAATAATTCACCCCTCCACTTT. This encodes CASRGDNNSPLHF.

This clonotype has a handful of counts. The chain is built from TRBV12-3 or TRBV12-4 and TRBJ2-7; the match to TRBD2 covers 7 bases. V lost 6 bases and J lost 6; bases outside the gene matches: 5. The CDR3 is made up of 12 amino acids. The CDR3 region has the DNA TGTGCCAGCAGCCGTGGACTAGTCGAGCAGTACTTC. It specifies CASSRGLVEQYF.

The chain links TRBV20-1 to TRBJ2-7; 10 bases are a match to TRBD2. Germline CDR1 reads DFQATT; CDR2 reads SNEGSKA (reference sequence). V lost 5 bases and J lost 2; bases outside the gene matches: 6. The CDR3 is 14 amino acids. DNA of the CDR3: TGCAGTGCTGACTCTAGCGGGGGTCCCTACGAGCAGTACTTC. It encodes CSADSSGGPYEQYF.

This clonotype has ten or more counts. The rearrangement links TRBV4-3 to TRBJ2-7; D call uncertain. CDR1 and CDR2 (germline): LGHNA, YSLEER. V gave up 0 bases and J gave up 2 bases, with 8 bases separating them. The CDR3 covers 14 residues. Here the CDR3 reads CASSQDIRAYEQYF. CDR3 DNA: TGCGCCAGCAGCCAAGATATTCGGGCCTACGAGCAGTACTTC.

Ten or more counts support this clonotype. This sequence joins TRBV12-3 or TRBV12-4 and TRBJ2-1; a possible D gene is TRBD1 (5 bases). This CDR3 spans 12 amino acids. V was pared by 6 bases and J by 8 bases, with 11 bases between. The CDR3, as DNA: TGTGCCAGCAGCCGTAGGGGCTATGAGCAGTTCTTC. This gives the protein CASSRRGYEQFF.

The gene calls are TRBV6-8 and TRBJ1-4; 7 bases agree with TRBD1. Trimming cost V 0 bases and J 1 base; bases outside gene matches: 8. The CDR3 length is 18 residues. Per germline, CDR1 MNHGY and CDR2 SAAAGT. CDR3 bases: TGTGCCAGCAGTTACTCGATCGGACAGGCGGAAACTAATGAAAAACTGTTTTTT. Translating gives CASSYSIGQAETNEKLFF.

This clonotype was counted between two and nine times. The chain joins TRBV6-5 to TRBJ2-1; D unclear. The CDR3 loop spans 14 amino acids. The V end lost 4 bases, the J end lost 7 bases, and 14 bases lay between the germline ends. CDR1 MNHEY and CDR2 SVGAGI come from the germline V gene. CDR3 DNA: TGTGCCAGCAGTTCTACGACAAGGTCAAATGAGCAGTTCTTC. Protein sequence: CASSSTTRSNEQFF.

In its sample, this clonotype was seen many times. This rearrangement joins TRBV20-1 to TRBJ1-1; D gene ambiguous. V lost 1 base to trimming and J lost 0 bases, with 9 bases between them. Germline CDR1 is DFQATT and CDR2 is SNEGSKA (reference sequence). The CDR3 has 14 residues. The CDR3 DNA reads TGCAGTGCTAGAGGCAGGAGCATGAACACTGAAGCTTTCTTT. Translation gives CSARGRSMNTEAFF.

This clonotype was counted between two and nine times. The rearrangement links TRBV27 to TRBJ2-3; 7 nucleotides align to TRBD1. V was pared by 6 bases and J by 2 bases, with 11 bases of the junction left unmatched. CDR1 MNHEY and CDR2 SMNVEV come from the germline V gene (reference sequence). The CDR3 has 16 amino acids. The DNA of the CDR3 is TGTGCCAGCAGCCCACAGGGGATATCCGTCACAGATACGCAGTATTTT. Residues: CASSPQGISVTDTQYF.

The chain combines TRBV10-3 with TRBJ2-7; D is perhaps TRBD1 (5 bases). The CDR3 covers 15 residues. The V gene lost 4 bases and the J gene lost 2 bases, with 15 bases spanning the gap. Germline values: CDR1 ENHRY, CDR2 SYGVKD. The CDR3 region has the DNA TGTGCCATCAGTGCAGGGCAGGGCTCAACCTACGAGCAGTACTTC. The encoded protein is CAISAGQGSTYEQYF.

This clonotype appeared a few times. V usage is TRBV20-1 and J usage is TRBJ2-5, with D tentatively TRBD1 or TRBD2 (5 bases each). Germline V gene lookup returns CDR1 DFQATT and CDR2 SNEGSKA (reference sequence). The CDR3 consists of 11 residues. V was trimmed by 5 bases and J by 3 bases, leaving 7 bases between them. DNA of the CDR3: TGCAGTGCTGTGGGGGAAGAGACCCAGTACTTC. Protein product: CSAVGEETQYF.

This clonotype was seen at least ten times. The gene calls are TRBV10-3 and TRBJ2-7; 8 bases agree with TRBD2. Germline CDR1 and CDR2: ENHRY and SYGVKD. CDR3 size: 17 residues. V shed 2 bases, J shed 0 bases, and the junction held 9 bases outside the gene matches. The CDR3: CAISEPRGGGGSYEQYF. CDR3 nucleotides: TGTGCCATCAGTGAGCCTCGGGGGGGGGGAGGCTCCTACGAGCAGTACTTC.

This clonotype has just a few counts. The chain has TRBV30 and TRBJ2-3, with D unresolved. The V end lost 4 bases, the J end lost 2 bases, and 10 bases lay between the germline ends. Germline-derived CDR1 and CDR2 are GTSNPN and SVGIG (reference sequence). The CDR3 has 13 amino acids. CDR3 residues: CAWMGFSTDTQYF. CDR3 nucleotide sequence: TGTGCCTGGATGGGCTTCTCCACAGATACGCAGTATTTT.

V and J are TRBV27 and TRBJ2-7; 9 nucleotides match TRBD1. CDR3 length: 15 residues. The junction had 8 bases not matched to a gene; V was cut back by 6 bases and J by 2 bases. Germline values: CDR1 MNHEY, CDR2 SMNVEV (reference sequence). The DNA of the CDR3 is TGTGCCAGCAGCCCGGGACAGGGTGGCCCCTACGAGCAGTACTTC. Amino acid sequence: CASSPGQGGPYEQYF.

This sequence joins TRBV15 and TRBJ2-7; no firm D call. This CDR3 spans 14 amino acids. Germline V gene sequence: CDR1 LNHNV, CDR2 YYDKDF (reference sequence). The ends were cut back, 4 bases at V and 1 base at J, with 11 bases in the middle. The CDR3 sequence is CATSKSGGSYEQYF. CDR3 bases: TGTGCCACCAGCAAATCAGGCGGATCCTACGAGCAGTACTTC.